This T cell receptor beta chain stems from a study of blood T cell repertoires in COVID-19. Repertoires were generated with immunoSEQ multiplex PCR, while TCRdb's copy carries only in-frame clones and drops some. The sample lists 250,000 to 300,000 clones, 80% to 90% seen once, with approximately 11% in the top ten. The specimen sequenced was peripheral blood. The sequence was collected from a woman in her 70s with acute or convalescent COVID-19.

The CDR3 sequence: CASSFNPGGNVEAFF. As DNA, the CDR3 is TGTGCCAGCAGTTTTAACCCGGGGGGAAATGTTGAAGCTTTCTTT. The rearrangement joins TRBV27 to TRBJ1-1, with a possible D match to TRBD1 (5 bases). V lost 3 bases and J lost 7, with 18 bases in between. The length of the CDR3 is 15 residues. CDR1 and CDR2 (germline): MNHEY, SMNVEV (reference sequence).